The 32 T cell receptor beta chains listed next were all sequenced from one sample in a study of CD8 T cells in Susac syndrome. Roughly 0.5 to 1 ug RNA was reverse transcribed with random hexamers. In TCRdb, the immunoSEQ multiplex PCR reads were re-called with MiXCR into one record per CDR3 protein. The sample carries around 150,000 distinct CDR3 sequences, about 95% recorded once. Material: CD4+ T cells from PBMCs. These receptors originate from a human donor in good health.

This clonotype occurred once. V gene TRBV14 combines with J gene TRBJ2-3; TRBD1 is a possible D gene (5 bases). Germline V gives CDR1 SGHDN, CDR2 FVKESK. With 5 bases removed from V and 2 bases from J, the gap between germline ends came to 11 bases. This CDR3 comprises 14 residues. CDR3 loop: CASSRTQNTDTQYF. The CDR3 nucleotides read TGTGCCAGCAGCAGGACACAGAACACAGATACGCAGTATTTT.

The chain combines TRBV28 with TRBJ2-7; 12 nucleotides line up with TRBD2. CDR1 is MDHEN, CDR2 SYDVKM, per germline. This CDR3 contains 14 residues. J lost 4 bases, V lost 6 bases, and 4 bases had no gene match. CDR3 nucleotides: TGTGCCAGCAGCTCGACTAGCGGGAGATACGAGCAGTACTTC. Translating gives CASSSTSGRYEQYF.

This chain joins TRBV20-1 and TRBJ1-2; weak D call: TRBD1 (5 bases). The CDR3 runs 13 residues. With 2 bases removed from V and 6 bases from J, the gap between germline ends came to 13 bases. Germline CDR1 reads DFQATT; CDR2 reads SNEGSKA (reference sequence). The CDR3 protein is CSARPRDGNGYTF. In DNA form, the CDR3 reads TGCAGTGCTAGACCCAGGGACGGGAATGGCTACACCTTC.

The gene calls are TRBV5-4 and TRBJ1-6; no firm D call. Germline CDR1 reads SGHNT; CDR2 reads YYREEE (reference sequence). V was shortened by 3 bases and J by 7 bases, with 14 bases between the two germline ends. The CDR3 runs to 15 residues. Here the CDR3 reads CASSSNWGDNSPLHF. For the CDR3, the DNA is TGTGCCAGCAGCTCCAACTGGGGTGACAATTCACCCCTCCACTTT. Full variable domain (remainder filled in from reference TRBV5-4 and TRBJ1-6): ETGVTQSPTHLIKTRGQQVTLRCSSQSGHNTVSWYQQALGQGPQFIFQYYREEENGRGNFPPRFSGLQFPNYSSELNVNALELDDSALYLCASSSNWGDNSPLHFGNGTRLTVT.

The chain combines TRBV18 with TRBJ2-7, with D maybe TRBD1 (6 bases). Germline V gene lookup returns CDR1 KGHSH and CDR2 LQKENI. Trimming stripped 5 bases from V and 9 bases from J, with 20 bases between. CDR3 length: 14 amino acids. CDR3 in amino acids: CASSSGTQTGGQYF. CDR3 coding DNA: TGTGCCAGCTCATCCGGGACACAAACCGGTGGGCAGTACTTC. The full variable domain, with the rest looked up from reference TRBV18 and TRBJ2-7, is NAGVMQNPRHLVRRRGQEARLRCSPMKGHSHVYWYRQLPEEGLKFMVYLQKENIIDESGMPKERFSAEFPKEGPSILRIQQVVRGDSAAYFCASSSGTQTGGQYFGPGTRLTVT.

The V and J genes are TRBV29-1 and TRBJ1-1; D possibly corresponds to TRBD1 (5 bases). This CDR3 has 13 residues. The germline CDR1 and CDR2 sequences are SQVTM and ANQGSEA. V dropped 7 bases and J dropped 2 bases, with 14 bases sitting between them. CDR3 sequence reads: CSAVGGLNTEAFF. The CDR3 nucleotides read TGCAGCGCCGTTGGGGGACTTAACACTGAAGCTTTCTTT.

V is TRBV29-1 and J is TRBJ1-1; D is ambiguous. Germline V lookup: CDR1 SQVTM, CDR2 ANQGSEA. The CDR3 totals 12 residues. Between the trimmed V and J ends, which lost 7 bases and 0 bases, there was a span of 9 bases. CDR3 loop: CSGAGVNTEAFF. The DNA for the CDR3 is TGCAGCGGCGCCGGAGTGAACACTGAAGCTTTCTTT.

The rearrangement uses TRBV5-1 and TRBJ2-3; weak D call: TRBD2 (7 bases). Germline assignment: CDR1 SGHRS and CDR2 YFSETQ. The CDR3 is made up of 16 amino acids. Trimming took 4 bases from V and 6 from J, leaving 21 bases between them. The CDR3 spells CASSPQGRGPGDTQYF. CDR3 bases: TGCGCCAGCAGCCCCCAGGGGCGGGGGCCAGGGGATACGCAGTATTTT.

This chain uses TRBV4-3 with TRBJ1-4; D call uncertain. CDR1 LGHNA and CDR2 YSLEER come from the germline V gene. Trimming shortened V by 0 bases and J by 5 bases, and 10 bases separated the two germline ends. The CDR3 is 15 amino acids. The CDR3 DNA reads TGCGCCAGCAGCCAAGATTTAGCCAGCAATGAAAAACTGTTTTTT. Protein sequence: CASSQDLASNEKLFF.

The chain couples TRBV3-1 to TRBJ1-5; weak D call: TRBD1 (5 bases). This CDR3 has 15 amino acids. V dropped 4 bases and J dropped 0 bases, with 10 bases sitting between them. Germline loops: CDR1 LGHDT, CDR2 YNNKEL (reference sequence). The CDR3 DNA follows: TGTGCCAGCAGCCTAAGAGGACATAGCAATCAGCCCCAGCATTTT. Residues: CASSLRGHSNQPQHF.

This chain uses TRBV20-1 with TRBJ1-6; possible D gene TRBD1, 5 bases. From germline, CDR1 is DFQATT and CDR2 SNEGSKA (reference sequence). V lost 0 bases and J 7 bases, leaving 19 bases between the germline ends. The CDR3 has 17 amino acids. Written as DNA, the CDR3 is TGCAGTGCTAGAGATCAAGGCCCAGCAGGGACCAATTCACCCCTCCACTTT. Protein product: CSARDQGPAGTNSPLHF.

The rearrangement links TRBV11-2 to TRBJ2-3; possible D gene TRBD2, 5 bases. Germline CDR1 and CDR2: SGHAT and FQNNGV. This CDR3 has 14 amino acids. Trimming stripped 5 bases from V and 10 bases from J, with 19 bases between. CDR3 residues: CASSTGAASMAQYF. The CDR3 DNA reads TGTGCCAGCAGCACCGGAGCGGCTTCCATGGCGCAGTATTTT.

This clonotype was counted once. V and J are TRBV9 and TRBJ2-5; the match to TRBD2 covers 8 bases. The V segment lost 2 bases and the J segment 4 bases; nucleotides outside the gene matches: 10. Germline lookup yields CDR1 SGDLS and CDR2 YYNGEE. CDR3 size: 16 residues. CDR3 coding DNA: TGTGCCAGCAGCGTCGACCCGGGACTAGAAGGAGAGACCCAGTACTTC. This translates into CASSVDPGLEGETQYF.

This clonotype has just one count. The genes are TRBV4-2 and TRBJ1-1, with unresolved D. This CDR3 comprises 13 residues. V was cut by 0 bases and J by 10 bases, with 12 bases left in between. Germline V gene lookup returns CDR1 LGHNA and CDR2 YNFKEQ. The CDR3 sequence is CASSQEESTGAFF. CDR3 bases: TGTGCCAGCAGCCAAGAGGAAAGTACGGGAGCTTTCTTT.

The chain is built from TRBV29-1 and TRBJ2-7; 9 positions agree with TRBD1. V lost 4 bases, J lost 4 bases, and 5 bases stayed unmatched. Per germline, CDR1 SQVTM and CDR2 ANQGSEA. CDR3 size: 13 residues. The CDR3 DNA follows: TGCAGCGTTGTGACAGGGGGAGGGTACGAGCAGTACTTC. This encodes CSVVTGGGYEQYF.

The chain recombines TRBV20-1 with TRBJ1-6, with D perhaps TRBD1 (6 bases). V lost 0 bases and J 5 bases, leaving 8 bases between the germline ends. The length of the CDR3 is 14 residues. Germline V gene data show CDR1 as DFQATT and CDR2 as SNEGSKA (reference sequence). The CDR3: CSAREGGNNSPLHF. The CDR3 nucleotides read TGCAGTGCTAGAGAGGGGGGCAATAATTCACCCCTCCACTTT.

The rearrangement uses TRBV7-2 and TRBJ2-2, with TRBD1 matching 7 bases. J lost 7 bases, V lost 2 bases, and 4 bases had no gene match. CDR3 size: 14 residues. Per germline, CDR1 SGHTA and CDR2 FQGNSA. This chain's CDR3 is CASSLKQGNGELFF. In DNA, the CDR3 is TGTGCCAGCAGCTTAAAACAGGGGAACGGGGAGCTGTTTTTT.

The chain joins TRBV20-1 to TRBJ1-1; no definite D call. The CDR3 is made up of 13 amino acids. Germline CDR1 is DFQATT and CDR2 is SNEGSKA (reference sequence). Trimming pared 5 bases from V and 4 bases from J, leaving 14 bases between. Here the CDR3 reads CSAVLNVGTEAFF. DNA of the CDR3: TGCAGTGCTGTGCTGAACGTGGGCACTGAAGCTTTCTTT.

This chain joins TRBV12-3 or TRBV12-4 and TRBJ2-2; tentative D call: TRBD1 (6 bases). V lost 8 bases and J 4 bases, leaving 11 bases between the germline ends. This CDR3 is 13 amino acids long. CDR3 in DNA: TGTGCCAGCGGTATCAGGGGCACCGGGGAGCTGTTTTTT. This sequence encodes CASGIRGTGELFF.

The chain couples TRBV25-1 to TRBJ2-3; 10 nucleotides agree with TRBD1. CDR3 length: 14 amino acids. V lost 2 bases, J lost 7 bases, and 3 bases stayed unmatched. Germline V gives CDR1 MGHDK, CDR2 SYGVNS. CDR3 residues: CASSERDRGHTQYF. The CDR3 DNA reads TGTGCCAGCAGTGAACGGGACAGGGGCCATACGCAGTATTTT. Full variable domain (rest looked up from reference TRBV25-1 and TRBJ2-3): EADIYQTPRYLVIGTGKKITLECSQTMGHDKMYWYQQDPGMELHLIHYSYGVNSTEKGDLSSESTVSRIRTEHFPLTLESARPSHTSQYLCASSERDRGHTQYFGPGTRLTVL.

This rearrangement joins TRBV30 to TRBJ2-7, with 8 bases fitting TRBD2. V was clipped by 3 bases and J by 7 bases; unmatched bases: 11. CDR3 length equals 14 residues. Germline-derived CDR1 and CDR2 are GTSNPN and SVGIG (reference sequence). The CDR3 protein is CAWSPRGATREQYF. CDR3 nucleotide sequence: TGTGCCTGGAGCCCGCGGGGGGCGACTCGAGAGCAGTACTTC.

V usage is TRBV28 and J usage is TRBJ2-3, with 7 bases identical to TRBD2. Losses at the gene ends were 7 bases for V and 6 bases for J; bases not matched to a gene: 7. The CDR3 has 13 amino acids. CDR1 is MDHEN, CDR2 SYDVKM, per germline. The CDR3 region is CASNYPGRDTQYF. CDR3 in DNA: TGTGCCAGCAATTACCCCGGGAGGGATACGCAGTATTTT.

V gene TRBV9 combines with J gene TRBJ2-4, with D possibly matching TRBD1 (6 bases). This CDR3 has 15 residues. Germline V CDR1 and CDR2: SGDLS, YYNGEE. V was trimmed by 3 bases and J by 0 bases, leaving 10 bases between them. For the CDR3, the DNA is TGTGCCAGCAGCGGAGCGACAGGAGCCAAAAACATTCAGTACTTC. It specifies CASSGATGAKNIQYF.

The chain recombines TRBV7-9 with TRBJ1-2, with D tentatively TRBD1 (5 bases). With 4 bases removed from V and 1 base from J, the gap between germline ends came to 7 bases. The CDR3 extends over 13 amino acids. Germline V gives CDR1 SEHNR, CDR2 FQNEAQ (reference sequence). The CDR3 coding sequence is TGTGCCAGCAGCTCGACAGTTAACTATGGCTACACCTTC. It is translated as CASSSTVNYGYTF.

The V call is TRBV20-1, the J call TRBJ2-3; D gene uncertain. Germline V gene lookup returns CDR1 DFQATT and CDR2 SNEGSKA (reference sequence). V lost 6 bases and J lost 0, with 13 bases in between. The CDR3 sequence is 14 residues long. The CDR3 region has the DNA TGCAGTGCCCCCGGGCGACGAAGCACAGATACGCAGTATTTT. Translated, it gives CSAPGRRSTDTQYF.

The V and J genes are TRBV28 and TRBJ2-7; a possible D gene is TRBD1 (6 bases). Trimming shortened V by 7 bases and J by 0 bases, and 10 bases separated the two germline ends. Germline CDR1 MDHEN, CDR2 SYDVKM. The CDR3 covers 13 residues. This chain's CDR3 is CASNPDSSYEQYF. In nucleotides, the CDR3 is TGTGCCAGCAACCCGGACAGCTCCTACGAGCAGTACTTC.

The chain combines TRBV5-6 with TRBJ2-3; 9 bases map to TRBD2. This CDR3 has 15 residues. V lost 1 base and J lost 4; bases outside the gene matches: 4. Germline CDR1 reads SGHDT; CDR2 reads YYEEEE. The CDR3 here is CASSLRGGAADTQYF. In DNA, the CDR3 is TGTGCCAGCAGCTTGCGCGGGGGGGCCGCAGATACGCAGTATTTT.

This sequence joins TRBV10-3 and TRBJ2-7, with D tentatively TRBD1 or TRBD2 (6 bases each). In germline, CDR1 is ENHRY, CDR2 SYGVKD. Trimming took 3 bases from V and 2 from J, leaving 20 bases between them. The CDR3 runs 17 residues. The chain's CDR3 is CAISDPGGLKGTYEQYF. Here the CDR3 DNA reads TGTGCCATCAGTGATCCTGGGGGGCTAAAGGGTACCTACGAGCAGTACTTC.

The J gene is TRBJ2-1, the V gene TRBV3-1; D is possibly TRBD1 or TRBD2 (7 bases each). V was cut by 1 base and J by 8 bases, with 18 bases left in between. CDR1 and CDR2 (germline): LGHDT, YNNKEL (reference sequence). The CDR3 extends over 16 amino acids. The CDR3 coding sequence is TGTGCCAGCAGCCAAGGGACAGGACTAGTCTCCCATGAGCAGTTCTTC. This translates into CASSQGTGLVSHEQFF.

This chain connects TRBV27 to TRBJ1-6; the D gene is possibly TRBD1 (5 bases). Deletions cut 2 bases from V and 9 bases from J, with 11 bases between. There are 14 residues in the CDR3. In germline, CDR1 is MNHEY, CDR2 SMNVEV (reference sequence). This CDR3 is CASSLQDNFSPLHF. The CDR3 bases are TGTGCCAGCAGTTTACAGGACAACTTTTCACCCCTCCACTTT.

This clonotype is a singleton in its sample. V usage is TRBV29-1 and J usage is TRBJ1-2; no reliable D call. Germline V CDR1 and CDR2: SQVTM, ANQGSEA. Trimming left V 3 bases short and J 7 bases short, with 12 bases between. The CDR3 length is 12 residues. CDR3 nucleotide sequence: TGCAGCGTTGATGAGGGAGTGGGTGGCTACACCTTC. Protein sequence: CSVDEGVGGYTF.

The chain links TRBV4-2 to TRBJ2-7; 11 bases map to TRBD1. The V gene end was trimmed by 4 bases and the J gene end by 4 bases; junction bases not matched to a gene: 6. CDR1 and CDR2 from the germline V gene are LGHNA and YNFKEQ. The CDR3 loop spans 15 amino acids. CDR3 in DNA: TGTGCCAGCAGCCGCATCGGGACAGGGGGATACGAGCAGTACTTC. As protein: CASSRIGTGGYEQYF.